This entry features one T cell receptor (beta chain) sequence. It has no known antigen specificity. The record has no base qualities; no much larger clone is one base away. The data stem from a study of beta chain features in type 1 diabetes (dated by TCRdb to the late 2010s). Broadly, across the study: No differences in mean age, gender distribution, total cell number or subset yield were found between patients and healthy donors. Regulatory and stem cell-like memory subsets were isolated from only 8 patients and 8 healthy donors, whereas naive and central memory subsets came from all 30 or so donors. The study compared TCRB repertoires of sorted circulating CD4+ T cell subsets between recently diagnosed type 1 diabetes patients and matched healthy donors. A total of about 100 million sorted cells were examined across all samples, and RNA yield correlated strongly with the number of cells per subset.

The High Capacity cDNA Reverse Transcription Kit was used to reverse transcribe all of the isolated RNA, meaning that expressed TCRB transcripts were what got sequenced. Naive, central memory and regulatory T cell samples underwent deep immunoSEQ sequencing, averaging around 4 million total reads per sample. Sorted cells were lysed in RLT buffer, and RNA was extracted using DNase-treated RNeasy Micro or Mini kits according to cell number. Each cell subset was processed separately to prevent cross-contamination, with patient and healthy donor samples processed together. TCRB sequences were amplified from cDNA with the immunoSEQ multiplex PCR, producing 87-bp fragments spanning the CDR3 region. Amplicons were sequenced on the Illumina HiSeq platform. Turning to the authors' computational methods: PCR bias was corrected computationally using synthetic template baselines, and reads within Hamming distance 2 were collapsed, with unmergeable singletons discarded. Reads were aligned against IMGT to assign V, D and J genes, CDR3 length and insertions or deletions at six rearrangement sites. Within each subset, clonotype counts were normalized to sorted cell number, after which true diversity and Gini coefficients were computed with the tcR R package. The overlap coefficient, calculated on TCRB nucleotide sequences, was used to quantify repertoire sharing. TCRdb retrieved this table from immuneACCESS and kept in-frame rearrangements only. Not all clones are present; in checked studies, unresolved V genes account for under half, and no reason is known for the remainder. That table supplies the V and J calls and clone size; D and trimming were determined from the DNA. This sample lists 140,000 to 150,000 clones; nearly 50% were detected once. The ten biggest clones cover roughly 0.42% of the sample.

Each donor gave one peripheral blood draw, averaging approximately 0.12 L, which was collected into heparinised tubes. A BD FACSAria II was used to sort naive, central memory, regulatory and stem cell-like memory CD4+ T cells with a panel that included CD45RO, CCR7, CD25, CD127, CD95 and CD27. All sorted populations exceeded 95% purity. PBMCs were isolated right away by Lymphoprep density gradient centrifugation and were stained directly, without culture. So that batch effects would be minimized, each experiment stained and sorted samples in pairs, pairing one healthy donor with one patient. The germline V gene sets CDR1 to KGHSH and CDR2 to LQKENI. The CDR3, cysteine through phenylalanine, is 12 amino acids long. Only CDR3 DNA remains: 36 bases, in frame from the first base. Trimming costs V 2 bases and J 6 bases, and their ends lie 6 bases apart. Broad study findings and their caveats: Naive, central memory and regulatory TCRB repertoires appeared more similar among patients than among healthy donors. Because cDNA rather than genomic DNA was sequenced, highly expressing activated cells could have been over-represented, although no difference in activation and CD3 levels was found between groups. PCR may preferentially amplify shorter templates, but because patient and control samples were amplified and corrected together, any resulting skew would affect both groups equally. Type 1 diabetes patients showed a moderate but significant shortening of TCRB CDR3 length in all four CD4+ subsets. HLA sub-analyses involved small numbers of individuals, so any influence of HLA type on TCRB rearrangement remained unresolved. Patients with type 1 diabetes made fewer insertions and deleted more nucleotides at VDJ recombination sites, implying thymic rearrangement abnormalities.

This chain joins TRBV18 to TRBJ2-3, with an unclear D gene assignment. Sequenced input: Tregs from blood. Per the publication, the cell subset or site label means: regulatory CD4+ T cells. The receptor was derived from a young man in good health. The nucleotide sequence reads as follows: TGTGCCAGCTCACCATTACTGGATACGCAGTATTTT. Translated, this is CASSPLLDTQYF.